Sequencing of this T cell receptor beta chain was carried out in a study of T cell responses to AZD1222 COVID-19 vaccine. General study results and limits: The study found Spike-specific TCR breadth and depth rose after two AZD1222 doses. Seropositive AZD1222 recipients at baseline numbered only six or seven. Nearly half of spike-specific TCRs reportedly target unmutated variant regions.

Clones were sequenced by immunoSEQ multiplex PCR, and TCRdb holds only the in-frame ones, with some missing. The sample has 100,000 to 150,000 clones, around 90% seen once. The CDR3 runs to 16 residues. The V and J ends lost 0 bases and 4 bases, in that order; junction bases with no gene match: 2. Germline V CDR1 and CDR2: MNHNS, SASEGT. Comments on this clone: What it binds is not known. At the DNA level, this CDR3 is encoded by other sequences in the same sample as well.

The V call is TRBV6-1, the J call TRBJ2-1; 11 nucleotides align to TRBD2. This receptor was identified in an adult in good health. The sample here was peripheral blood, taken on day 0 of MenACWY control vaccination. CDR3 nucleotide sequence: TGTGCCAGCAGTGAAGCGCTAGCGGGGGGATACAATGAGCAGTTCTTC. Its protein is CASSEALAGGYNEQFF.